These 21 T cell receptor beta chains were sequenced from one sample in a study of blood T cells in healthy people across ages. Through a sample-barcoded 5' primer and a J-beta primer mix, a second PCR was run for roughly 6 to 11 cycles. TCRdb used MiXCR to reprocess the 5' RACE reads, holding one entry per CDR3 protein. Seen here are about 1.1 million distinct CDR3 sequences, roughly two fifths observed once, and the top ten hold 10% to 15%. Input material: blood. The source of these receptors is a man aged 18 to 35 in good health.

This sequence joins TRBV28 and TRBJ2-5; TRBD2 agrees at 7 bases. V lost 7 bases to trimming and J lost 5 bases; unmatched junction nucleotides: 10. CDR1 is MDHEN and CDR2 is SYDVKM in the germline V gene. The CDR3 covers 14 residues. The CDR3 sequence: CASKVGGYGETQYF. The DNA of the CDR3 is TGTGCCAGCAAAGTCGGGGGGTACGGTGAGACCCAGTACTTC.

Points on this clonotype: A junction end diverges from the germline sequence, so it may reflect a read error. The chain joins TRBV5-1 to TRBJ1-1; tentatively, D is TRBD1 (5 bases). The length of the CDR3 is 16 residues. Looked up from germline, CDR1 is SGHRS and CDR2 is YFSETQ. The CDR3 is CVSSLAGGLMNTEAFF. CDR3 bases: TGCGTCAGCAGCTTGGCGGGGGGACTGATGAACACTGAAGCTTTCTTT. The full variable domain, its missing parts supplied by reference TRBV5-1 and TRBJ1-1, is KAGVTQTPRYLIKTRGQQVTLSCSPISGHRSVSWYQQTPGQGLQFLFEYFSETQRNKGNFPGRFSGRQFSNSRSEMNVSTLELGDSALYLCVSSLAGGLMNTEAFFGQGTRLTVV.

This clonotype appeared a few times. V gene TRBV7-8 combines with J gene TRBJ2-7; 7 nucleotides align to TRBD2. Germline CDR1 is SGHVS and CDR2 is FQNEAQ. This CDR3 has 13 amino acids. After removal of 10 bases from V and 4 bases from J, the junction contained 10 bases not matched to a gene. CDR3 amino acids: CATTAGDLYEQYF. In DNA form, the CDR3 reads TGTGCCACCACGGCGGGGGACTTATACGAGCAGTACTTC.

This clonotype was seen a few times. The chain couples TRBV7-2 to TRBJ2-7; 11 bases agree with TRBD2. Germline loops: CDR1 SGHTA, CDR2 FQGNSA. The trim removed 3 bases at V and 7 bases at J, leaving 8 bases unmatched. This CDR3 comprises 15 residues. For the CDR3, the DNA is TGTGCCAGCAGCTTGACTAGCGGGGCATACAATGAGCAGTACTTC. Encoded protein: CASSLTSGAYNEQYF.

The rearrangement joins TRBV27 to TRBJ1-2; D might be TRBD1 (5 bases). This CDR3 contains 13 residues. Germline values: CDR1 MNHEY, CDR2 SMNVEV (reference sequence). Trimming left V 5 bases short and J 8 bases short, with 15 bases between. The CDR3, as DNA: TGTGCCAGCAGTAGACGGGGGTTTGAAGGCTACACCTTC. Translating it yields CASSRRGFEGYTF.

This clonotype was detected a few times. The rearrangement links TRBV6-2 or TRBV6-3 to TRBJ2-5; D is undetermined. Germline V CDR1 and CDR2: MNHEY, SVGEGT. Trimming removed 2 bases from V and 10 bases from J, with 14 bases in between. CDR3 length: 13 amino acids. The CDR3 sequence is CASSYPLGTHQYF. The CDR3 DNA sequence: TGTGCCAGCAGTTACCCCCTCGGCACCCACCAGTACTTC.

This clonotype occurred a few times. The chain links TRBV5-1 to TRBJ1-6; 7 nucleotides agree with TRBD1. The trim removed 4 bases at V and 4 bases at J, leaving 5 bases unmatched. Germline V gene sequence: CDR1 SGHRS, CDR2 YFSETQ. The CDR3 runs 15 residues. In DNA form, the CDR3 reads TGCGCCAGCAGCCTCCAGACAGGGTATAATTCACCCCTCCACTTT. Translation gives CASSLQTGYNSPLHF.

The CDR3 region is CASSLGNRETQYF. The CDR3 coding sequence is TGCGCCAGCAGCTTGGGAAATAGGGAGACCCAGTACTTC. This sequence joins TRBV5-1 and TRBJ2-5, with D unclear. Looked up from germline, CDR1 is SGHRS and CDR2 is YFSETQ. CDR3 length: 13 residues. V dropped 0 bases and J dropped 5 bases, with 8 bases sitting between them.

This clonotype showed up just a few times. The gene calls are TRBV10-3 and TRBJ1-2; D gene uncertain. CDR1 is ENHRY, CDR2 SYGVKD, per germline. With 11 bases removed from V and 2 bases from J, the gap between germline ends came to 12 bases. This CDR3 has 12 amino acids. The CDR3 DNA sequence: TGTGCCTCACTCAAGGGAAACTATGGCTACACCTTC. It codes for CASLKGNYGYTF.

The chain is built from TRBV7-2 and TRBJ1-1, with 7 bases lining up with TRBD1. V shed 3 bases and J 3 bases; nucleotides not matched to a gene: 7. Germline V lookup: CDR1 SGHTA, CDR2 FQGNSA. This CDR3 contains 15 residues. The CDR3 DNA follows: TGTGCCAGCAGCTTGGCTTACAGGGGTGACACTGAAGCTTTCTTT. This gives the protein CASSLAYRGDTEAFF.

The V gene is TRBV6-5, the J gene TRBJ1-5; no reliable D call. Trimming removed 5 bases from V and 6 bases from J, with 11 bases in between. Germline V gene sequence: CDR1 MNHEY, CDR2 SVGAGI. CDR3 length: 13 residues. The CDR3 here is CASSAPGGQPQHF. The CDR3 DNA is TGTGCCAGCAGTGCCCCAGGTGGTCAGCCCCAGCATTTT.

V is TRBV20-1 and J is TRBJ2-3; tentatively, D is TRBD1 (5 bases). Trimming removed 2 bases from V and 2 bases from J, with 17 bases in between. This CDR3 region has 16 residues. Per germline, CDR1 DFQATT and CDR2 SNEGSKA (reference sequence). CDR3 sequence reads: CSARRVSGPATDTQYF. The CDR3 bases are TGCAGTGCTAGACGAGTTTCAGGGCCAGCCACAGATACGCAGTATTTT.

This clonotype was observed a few times. The chain recombines TRBV4-1 with TRBJ1-1; no definite D call. CDR1 and CDR2 (germline): MGHRA, YSYEKL. The length of the CDR3 is 14 residues. The V end lost 4 bases, the J end lost 2 bases, and 11 bases lay between the germline ends. The DNA of the CDR3 is TGCGCCAGCAGCCCCCACCCGGAAAACACTGAAGCTTTCTTT. Residues: CASSPHPENTEAFF.

The rearrangement links TRBV3-1 to TRBJ2-7; D might be TRBD2 (6 bases). The CDR3 spans 15 residues. Trimming pared 2 bases from V and 2 bases from J, leaving 13 bases between. Germline V gene data show CDR1 as LGHDT and CDR2 as YNNKEL (reference sequence). The CDR3 loop reads CASSQSSGEAYEQYF. The CDR3, as DNA: TGTGCCAGCAGCCAAAGTAGTGGGGAGGCCTACGAGCAGTACTTC.

This clonotype was observed many times. The rearrangement links TRBV29-1 to TRBJ2-1, with D unresolved. V was shortened by 1 base and J by 9 bases, with 10 bases between the two germline ends. The CDR3 contains 12 residues. Germline lookup yields CDR1 SQVTM and CDR2 ANQGSEA. The CDR3 nucleotides are TGCAGCGTTGAAGTAGGATGGGGTGAGCAGTTCTTC. This sequence encodes CSVEVGWGEQFF.

The chain uses TRBV20-1 and TRBJ2-1, with 13 nucleotides matching TRBD2. The CDR3 contains 16 residues. CDR1 is DFQATT and CDR2 is SNEGSKA in the germline V gene (reference sequence). Losses at the gene ends were 0 bases for V and 5 bases for J; bases not matched to a gene: 4. In DNA form, the CDR3 reads TGCAGTGCTAGAGAAGGGACTAGCGGGGCGCACAATGAGCAGTTCTTC. It is translated as CSAREGTSGAHNEQFF.

CDR3 sequence (DNA): TGTGCCAGCAGTGAAGCGGTAGTATCTGGCTACACCTTC. This sequence encodes CASSEAVVSGYTF. This chain connects TRBV2 to TRBJ1-2; D gene unclear. This CDR3 region has 13 residues. Trimming pared 0 bases from V and 7 bases from J, leaving 9 bases between. The germline V gene encodes CDR1 SNHLY and CDR2 FYNNEI.

V gene TRBV3-1 combines with J gene TRBJ1-2; the D is unclear. Deletions cut 1 base from V and 0 bases from J, with 15 bases between. Looked up from germline, CDR1 is LGHDT and CDR2 is YNNKEL (reference sequence). The CDR3 has 17 amino acids. CDR3 DNA sequence: TGTGCCAGCAGCCAAGGGACGCACGGGGAAACTAACTATGGCTACACCTTC. It encodes CASSQGTHGETNYGYTF.

V is TRBV27 and J is TRBJ1-4; D unclear. The V and J ends lost 4 bases and 8 bases respectively, with 5 bases between them. Germline V gene sequence: CDR1 MNHEY, CDR2 SMNVEV (reference sequence). The CDR3 is 11 residues long. DNA of the CDR3: TGTGCCAGCAGTTCCAGGGAAAAACTGTTTTTT. Residues: CASSSREKLFF.

This clonotype was seen once. The rearrangement uses TRBV4-3 and TRBJ2-1; D possibly corresponds to TRBD1 (5 bases). With 4 bases removed from V and 8 bases from J, the gap between germline ends came to 15 bases. The length of the CDR3 is 14 residues. CDR1 and CDR2 from the germline V gene are LGHNA and YSLEER. In DNA, the CDR3 is TGCGCCAGCAGCCCCCGATCCGGACACGATGAGCAGTTCTTC. It codes for CASSPRSGHDEQFF.

The chain carries TRBV5-6 and TRBJ2-3; unclear D gene. The CDR3 covers 14 residues. CDR1 is SGHDT and CDR2 is YYEEEE in the germline V gene. With 1 base removed from V and 0 bases from J, the gap between germline ends came to 6 bases. The CDR3 region has the DNA TGTGCCAGCAGCTTGAAGGAGAGCACAGATACGCAGTATTTT. It codes for CASSLKESTDTQYF. The complete variable domain, with remaining parts taken from reference TRBV5-6 and TRBJ2-3, reads DAGVTQSPTHLIKTRGQQVTLRCSPKSGHDTVSWYQQALGQGPQFIFQYYEEEERQRGNFPDRFSGHQFPNYSSELNVNALLLGDSALYLCASSLKESTDTQYFGPGTRLTVL.